The 17 T cell receptor beta chains in this list originate from one sample, sequenced in a study of PD-1 blockade in classical Hodgkin lymphoma. Using immunoSEQ multiplex PCR, the repertoire was profiled, and TCRdb retains in-frame clones only, with some absent. The repertoire includes about 150,000 clones, approximately 72% of them detected once, and roughly 9.8% sits in the top ten. With no exception, relapse followed autologous stem cell transplantation in all patients, and brentuximab vedotin exposure varied. The source was peripheral blood mononuclear cells (PBMCs), collected before the second cycle of nivolumab. All receptors derive from a human donor with classical Hodgkin lymphoma.

The gene calls are TRBV10-2 and TRBJ1-3, with D possibly TRBD1 on 5 matching bases. CDR1 is WSHSY and CDR2 is SAAADI in the germline V gene. The CDR3 loop spans 14 amino acids. The V end lost 3 bases, the J end lost 9 bases, and 15 bases lay between the germline ends. The CDR3 DNA reads TGCGCCAGCAGTGACCCCGGGGGGGTTGCCACCATATATTTT. Encoded protein: CASSDPGGVATIYF.

This clone was seen a few times. This chain joins TRBV19 and TRBJ2-2; 8 nucleotides line up with TRBD1. This CDR3 is 16 amino acids long. V was clipped by 6 bases and J by 0 bases; unmatched bases: 6. The germline gives CDR1 LNHDA, CDR2 SQIVND (reference sequence). CDR3 DNA sequence: TGTGCCAGTAGCGACCCGACAGGGGCGAACACCGGGGAGCTGTTTTTT. Encoded protein: CASSDPTGANTGELFF.

The chain employs TRBV6-5 and TRBJ2-7, with TRBD1 as a possible D gene (6 bases). Germline V gene data show CDR1 as MNHEY and CDR2 as SVGAGI. The length of the CDR3 is 14 residues. V lost 0 bases and J lost 3, with 9 bases in between. The CDR3: CASSYSKGDYEQYF. As DNA, the CDR3 is TGTGCCAGCAGTTACTCGAAGGGGGACTACGAGCAGTACTTC.

The J gene is TRBJ1-5, the V gene TRBV6-5, with 9 bases that match TRBD1. This CDR3 region has 15 residues. Germline V gives CDR1 MNHEY, CDR2 SVGAGI. V lost 2 bases and J lost 4; bases outside the gene matches: 3. The CDR3: CASSYRGQGNQPQHF. CDR3 bases: TGTGCCAGCAGTTACCGCGGACAGGGGAATCAGCCCCAGCATTTT.

V usage is TRBV7-2 and J usage is TRBJ2-7; D uncertain. Germline-derived CDR1 and CDR2 are SGHTA and FQGNSA. Trimming left V 1 base short and J 2 bases short, with 12 bases between. The CDR3 loop spans 15 amino acids. CDR3 sequence (DNA): TGTGCCAGCAGCTTAGGTATGGAGCGACCCTACGAGCAGTACTTC. This encodes CASSLGMERPYEQYF. Variable domain in full (rest from reference TRBV7-2 and TRBJ2-7): GAGVSQSPSNKVTEKGKDVELRCDPISGHTALYWYRQSLGQGLEFLIYFQGNSAPDKSGLPSDRFSAERTGGSVSTLTIQRTQQEDSAVYLCASSLGMERPYEQYFGPGTRLTVT.

The table lists this clone with a few counts. The CDR3 DNA sequence: TGTGCCAGTAGTCCGCAAAACCGGGCCCGACCCGAGCAGTACTTC. Translated, it gives CASSPQNRARPEQYF. V gene TRBV19 combines with J gene TRBJ2-7; unclear D gene. The V gene lost 5 bases and the J gene lost 6 bases, with 20 bases spanning the gap. The CDR3 sequence is 15 residues long. Germline V gives CDR1 LNHDA, CDR2 SQIVND (reference sequence).

The V call is TRBV9, the J call TRBJ1-2; 7 bases fit TRBD1. This CDR3 contains 16 residues. J was trimmed by 4 bases and V by 4 bases; bases with no gene match: 13. CDR1 and CDR2 from the germline V gene are SGDLS and YYNGEE. The DNA of the CDR3 is TGTGCCAGCAGCACACAAGGGGCAGGGGGGAGCTATGGCTACACCTTC. Translated: CASSTQGAGGSYGYTF.

The V gene is TRBV2, the J gene TRBJ2-5; D tentatively fits TRBD1 or TRBD2 (6 bases each). Trimming removed 2 bases from V and 5 bases from J, with 21 bases in between. The CDR3 is made up of 17 amino acids. Germline CDR1 reads SNHLY; CDR2 reads FYNNEI. CDR3 sequence reads: CASSESEFGGTGETQYF. The CDR3, as DNA: TGTGCCAGCAGTGAATCTGAGTTCGGGGGCACGGGGGAGACCCAGTACTTC.

The chain employs TRBV11-2 and TRBJ2-1, with TRBD2 matching 13 bases. Germline V CDR1 and CDR2: SGHAT, FQNNGV. The ends lost 6 bases at V and 4 bases at J; junction bases unmatched: 9. The CDR3 has 17 amino acids. The CDR3 sequence: CASSRKGTSGTYNEQFF. The CDR3 region has the DNA TGTGCCAGCAGTCGAAAGGGGACTAGCGGGACGTACAATGAGCAGTTCTTC.

The chain joins TRBV23-1 to TRBJ2-7; weak D call: TRBD1 (6 bases). TRBV23-1 is annotated as an ORF whose role is uncertain. Trimming pared 7 bases from V and 5 bases from J, leaving 15 bases between. The CDR3 length is 13 residues. The CDR3, as DNA: TGCGCCAGCACCATACAGGGCTCGCACGAGCAGTACTTC. Amino acids: CASTIQGSHEQYF.

In its sample, this clone was seen many times. V and J are TRBV28 and TRBJ2-1; D is possibly TRBD1 or TRBD2 (6 bases each). There are 14 residues in the CDR3. V shed 5 bases and J shed 6 bases, with 14 bases lying between them. Germline V gives CDR1 MDHEN, CDR2 SYDVKM. This CDR3 reads CASSPGGTINEQFF. Written as DNA, the CDR3 is TGTGCCAGCAGTCCCGGCGGGACAATCAATGAGCAGTTCTTC.

The chain uses TRBV19 and TRBJ2-1; D is possibly TRBD2 (6 bases). The CDR3 extends over 16 amino acids. Germline V gives CDR1 LNHDA, CDR2 SQIVND (reference sequence). V was pared by 1 base and J by 7 bases, with 17 bases between. CDR3 bases: TGTGCCAGTAGTATAGTCCCCGGGGGATCAGTTAATGAGCAGTTCTTC. This translates into CASSIVPGGSVNEQFF.

This clone showed up just once. This chain uses TRBV7-3 with TRBJ1-2, with D possibly TRBD1 on 5 matching bases. V lost 5 bases and J 0 bases, leaving 13 bases between the germline ends. CDR1 is SGHTA and CDR2 is FQGTGA in the germline V gene. This CDR3 has 15 residues. CDR3 bases: TGTGCCAGCAGCCCGCGGGACGGAACTAACTATGGCTACACCTTC. Amino acid sequence: CASSPRDGTNYGYTF.

V is TRBV5-6 and J is TRBJ1-3, with 8 positions matching TRBD1. The CDR3 runs to 16 residues. CDR1 is SGHDT and CDR2 is YYEEEE in the germline V gene. Germline trimming cut 5 bases from V and 0 bases from J; bases unmatched to any gene: 7. The CDR3 bases are TGTGCCAGCAGGGAGGGACAGGTCCACTCTGGAAACACCATATATTTT. Amino acids: CASREGQVHSGNTIYF.

For this clone: This CDR3 is also generated by other DNA sequences in the sample. The V call is TRBV7-3, the J call TRBJ1-1, with D hard to call. Trimming stripped 0 bases from V and 0 bases from J, with 2 bases between. The germline V gene has CDR1 SGHTA and CDR2 FQGTGA. The CDR3 has 13 amino acids. The CDR3 reads CASSLTVNTEAFF. CDR3 nucleotides: TGTGCCAGCAGCTTAACTGTGAACACTGAAGCTTTCTTT.

The CDR3 nucleotides are TGTGCCAGCAGCTTAGGGGGCGCTGAGTTCTACGAGCAGTACTTC. As protein: CASSLGGAEFYEQYF. V and J are TRBV7-2 and TRBJ2-7; weak D call: TRBD1 (5 bases). Trimming cost V 1 base and J 3 bases, with 13 bases left between them. Germline V gene sequence: CDR1 SGHTA, CDR2 FQGNSA. The CDR3 sequence is 15 residues long.

This chain uses TRBV6-6 with TRBJ2-7; D unresolved. In germline, CDR1 is MNHNY, CDR2 SVGAGI (reference sequence). This CDR3 spans 15 amino acids. Trimming pared 9 bases from V and 0 bases from J, leaving 18 bases between. The CDR3 sequence is CASRRVTPYSYEQYF. The DNA of the CDR3 is TGTGCCAGTCGCCGCGTGACCCCCTACTCCTACGAGCAGTACTTC.